The 18 T cell receptor beta chains given below trace back to one sample, sequenced in a study of blood T cell repertoires in COVID-19. TCRdb's copy holds only in-frame clones and misses some; the assay was immunoSEQ multiplex PCR. The table lists about 23,000 clones, 70% to 90% of them singletons. Specimen: peripheral blood. These receptors were collected from an elderly woman with active COVID-19.

This clone was seen just once. This rearrangement joins TRBV5-6 to TRBJ1-5; 9 bases map to TRBD1. From germline, CDR1 is SGHDT and CDR2 YYEEEE. The CDR3 is made up of 14 amino acids. V dropped 3 bases and J dropped 7; count of bases not matched to a gene: 5. DNA of the CDR3: TGTGCCAGCAGCTCCGACAGGGGGGACCAGCCCCAGCATTTT. Its protein product is CASSSDRGDQPQHF.

By share, this clone counts as medium-sized. The identical CDR3 is also encoded by other nucleotide sequences in the sample. The chain is built from TRBV6-4 and TRBJ2-2; weak D call: TRBD1 (6 bases). V was shortened by 6 bases and J by 3 bases, with 11 bases between the two germline ends. This CDR3 region has 14 residues. Looked up from germline, CDR1 is MRHNA and CDR2 is SNTAGT. The CDR3 DNA reads as TGTGCCAGCAGAACAGGGCCGGACACCGGGGAGCTGTTTTTT. Its protein product is CASRTGPDTGELFF.

The rearrangement links TRBV6-5 to TRBJ2-5, with D perhaps matching TRBD2 (6 bases). CDR1 MNHEY and CDR2 SVGAGI come from the germline V gene. Trimming took off 6 bases at V and 5 bases at J, with 16 bases between the two ends. The CDR3 contains 14 residues. The CDR3 region has the DNA TGTGCCAGCAGGGGCGGGGCAGGTTGGGAGACCCAGTACTTC. It is translated as CASRGGAGWETQYF.

The genes are TRBV6-5 and TRBJ2-7; unclear D gene. The CDR3 consists of 13 residues. Germline CDR1 MNHEY, CDR2 SVGAGI. The V end was cut by 5 bases, the J end by 1 base, with 9 bases between. The CDR3 here is CASSRSESYEQYF. For the CDR3, the DNA is TGTGCCAGCAGTCGTTCTGAGTCCTACGAGCAGTACTTC.

The rearrangement links TRBV19 to TRBJ1-2, with 10 bases that match TRBD1. The germline gives CDR1 LNHDA, CDR2 SQIVND (reference sequence). CDR3 length: 16 amino acids. Trimming removed 3 bases from V and 2 bases from J; junction bases left unmatched: 6. The CDR3 DNA reads as TGTGCCAGTAGTATCCCGGGGACAGGGGCGAACTATGGCTACACCTTC. This codes for CASSIPGTGANYGYTF.

CDR3 DNA sequence: TGTGCCAGCAGCCCGACGGAACAGGGCCTTGGCACCATATATTTT. It translates to CASSPTEQGLGTIYF. V gene TRBV9 combines with J gene TRBJ1-3; the D gene is possibly TRBD1 (6 bases). V was cut by 4 bases and J by 9 bases, with 20 bases left in between. The CDR3 is 15 amino acids. Looked up from germline, CDR1 is SGDLS and CDR2 is YYNGEE.

The CDR3 bases are TGTGCCAGCTCACCCGGACGTGAGGGGGGGGAAAAACTGTTTTTT. Its protein is CASSPGREGGEKLFF. The rearrangement joins TRBV18 to TRBJ1-4; perhaps TRBD1 as D (6 bases). This CDR3 is 15 amino acids long. Trimming left V 3 bases short and J 8 bases short, with 16 bases between. Germline CDR1 is KGHSH and CDR2 is LQKENI.

The chain links TRBV25-1 to TRBJ1-2, with TRBD1 matching over 7 bases. V shed 4 bases, J shed 5 bases, and the junction held 1 base outside the gene matches. The CDR3 runs to 12 residues. The germline V gene has CDR1 MGHDK and CDR2 SYGVNS. The CDR3 region has the DNA TGTGCCAGCAGTGGACAGGGATATGGCTACACCTTC. Protein: CASSGQGYGYTF.

This chain connects TRBV5-6 to TRBJ1-2; the D gene is possibly TRBD1 (5 bases). CDR1 is SGHDT and CDR2 is YYEEEE in the germline V gene. V was trimmed by 3 bases and J by 6 bases, leaving 18 bases between them. CDR3 length: 15 amino acids. The CDR3 loop reads CASSSPFGALDGYTF. The CDR3 nucleotides read TGTGCCAGCAGCTCGCCGTTTGGGGCCCTAGATGGCTACACCTTC.

This chain links TRBV3-1 (or the pseudogene TRBV3-2) with TRBJ1-2, with D perhaps matching TRBD1 (6 bases). Germline lookup yields CDR1 LGHDT and CDR2 YNNKEL (reference sequence). The CDR3 length is 13 residues. With 4 bases removed from V and 5 bases from J, the gap between germline ends came to 11 bases. The CDR3, as DNA: TGTGCCAGCAGCCCAGCGGACAGATATGGCTACACCTTC. Amino acid sequence: CASSPADRYGYTF.

The chain carries TRBV29-1 and TRBJ2-3; D is possibly TRBD1 (6 bases). V lost 6 bases and J lost 0, with 13 bases in between. Germline CDR1 is SQVTM and CDR2 is ANQGSEA. There are 14 residues in the CDR3. CDR3 residues: CSVDRGGSTDTQYF. The CDR3 DNA sequence: TGCAGCGTCGACAGAGGGGGTAGCACAGATACGCAGTATTTT.

This chain links TRBV2 with TRBJ1-1; D unresolved. The V gene lost 7 bases and the J gene lost 0 bases, with 9 bases spanning the gap. This CDR3 contains 13 residues. Germline V lookup: CDR1 SNHLY, CDR2 FYNNEI. CDR3 in DNA: TGTGCCAGCAATGGCGGAATGAACACTGAAGCTTTCTTT. It specifies CASNGGMNTEAFF.

This clone occurred once. The chain uses TRBV29-1 and TRBJ2-1; TRBD1 aligns across 9 bases. Unmatched junction bases numbered 10, after V lost 0 bases and J lost 10 bases. The CDR3 has 15 amino acids. Per germline, CDR1 SQVTM and CDR2 ANQGSEA. For the CDR3, the DNA is TGCAGCGTTGAAGACCGAGGGACAGGGATGCTCGAGCAGTTCTTC. The encoded protein is CSVEDRGTGMLEQFF.

The chain has TRBV3-1 (or the pseudogene TRBV3-2) and TRBJ2-3, with a tentative D call TRBD1 (6 bases). Germline-derived CDR1 and CDR2 are LGHDT and YNNKEL (reference sequence). CDR3 length: 13 residues. Deletions cut 8 bases from V and 1 base from J, with 10 bases between. CDR3 residues: CASGAGGTDTQYF. CDR3 nucleotide sequence: TGTGCCAGCGGGGCAGGGGGCACAGATACGCAGTATTTT.

The chain employs TRBV7-8 and TRBJ2-3, with TRBD2 matching over 12 bases. The junction had 3 bases not matched to a gene; V was cut back by 4 bases and J by 1 base. CDR1 SGHVS and CDR2 FQNEAQ come from the germline V gene. The CDR3 has 16 amino acids. Here the CDR3 reads CASSSASGGGTDTQYF. The CDR3 nucleotides are TGTGCCAGCAGCTCCGCTAGCGGGGGGGGCACAGATACGCAGTATTTT. Combining the CDR3 with reference TRBV7-8 and TRBJ2-3 gives the whole variable domain GAGVSQSPRYKVAKRGQDVALRCDPISGHVSLFWYQQALGQGPEFLTYFQNEAQLDKSGLPSDRFFAERPEGSVSTLKIQRTQQEDSAVYLCASSSASGGGTDTQYFGPGTRLTVL.

The chain couples TRBV6-5 to TRBJ1-2; tentatively, D is TRBD1 (6 bases). CDR3 size: 12 residues. Germline lookup yields CDR1 MNHEY and CDR2 SVGAGI. V lost 7 bases to trimming and J lost 7 bases, with 13 bases between them. CDR3 bases: TGTGCCAGCACCGTCCCAGGGGTTGGCTACACCTTC. As protein: CASTVPGVGYTF.

The V gene is TRBV3-1 (or the pseudogene TRBV3-2), the J gene TRBJ1-6, with 9 bases identical to TRBD1. Germline V gives CDR1 LGHDT, CDR2 YNNKEL (reference sequence). The length of the CDR3 is 15 residues. V lost 4 bases, J lost 9 bases, and 7 bases stayed unmatched. CDR3 in DNA: TGTGCCAGCAGCCCCCGGGGACAGGGAGCTTCACCCCTCCACTTT. Translated, it gives CASSPRGQGASPLHF.

This clone was counted a single time. This chain connects TRBV29-1 to TRBJ2-1; TRBD1 aligns across 11 bases. The CDR3 length is 12 residues. The V gene's germline CDR1 is SQVTM and CDR2 ANQGSEA. Trimming took 6 bases from V and 8 from J; bases not matched to a gene: 3. The CDR3 DNA sequence: TGCAGCGTCGGACAGGGGGCCGATGAGCAGTTCTTC. Residues: CSVGQGADEQFF.